The clone carrying this TCR beta chain was seen more than once but under ten times. What it binds is not known. The TCR beta cDNA libraries carried unique molecular identifiers. TCRdb reprocessed the PCR reads via MiXCR and lists one record per CDR3 protein. The sample lists 350,000 to 500,000 distinct CDR3 sequences, 30% to 40% occurring once. The data originate from a study of post-analysis software for immune sequencing data. Study conclusions and caveats: Normalized Chao1 diversity in multiple sclerosis patients fell significantly below that of controls.

The sequence derives from a girl aged 2 to 9 with multiple sclerosis. The sequencing sample was made of blood.

The CDR3 bases are TGCAGCGTTTCTAAAAGGGAGATTGAGTCCAATGAGCAGTTCTTC. It encodes CSVSKREIESNEQFF. This chain connects TRBV29-1 to TRBJ2-1, with a tentative D call TRBD2 (5 bases). The CDR3 runs to 15 residues. Per the germline V gene, CDR1 is SQVTM and CDR2 is ANQGSEA. Trimming shortened V by 5 bases and J by 6 bases, and 20 bases separated the two germline ends.